These 5 T cell receptor beta chains share one sample of origin, sequenced in a study of low-dose radiotherapy and immunotherapy resistance in tumors. With TRAV- and TRBV-specific primers, first-strand cDNA was made, covering the alpha and beta chains. Using a constant-region primer together with a V-primer adapter, TCRs were subjected to 15 to 20 PCR cycles of amplification. TCRdb re-called the reads through MiXCR, storing one row per CDR3 protein. The sample contains around 9,300 distinct CDR3 sequences, roughly two thirds of which appear only once. The receptors originated from a human donor with advanced metastatic prostate, ovarian, gallbladder or colorectal cancer (not recorded which). This table probably holds off-target reads from a library built for another chain.

This chain links TRBV4-1 with TRBJ1-4; D gene uncertain. Germline CDR1 reads MGHRA; CDR2 reads YSYEKL. CDR3 size: 14 residues. Deletions cut 2 bases from V and 7 bases from J, with 11 bases between. The CDR3 nucleotides read TGCGCCAGCAGCCAAATGTATGGTCCTGAAAAACTGTTTTTT. The encoded protein is CASSQMYGPEKLFF.

The DNA for the CDR3 is TGCAGTGCTAGAGACCCATGGACCTCTAACTATGGCTACACCTTC. Its translation is CSARDPWTSNYGYTF. The chain joins TRBV20-1 to TRBJ1-2; D not certain. Germline CDR1 is DFQATT and CDR2 is SNEGSKA (reference sequence). V was trimmed by 0 bases and J by 0 bases, leaving 11 bases between them. The CDR3 consists of 15 residues.

The V gene is TRBV29-1, the J gene TRBJ2-1; perhaps TRBD1 as D (6 bases). V was shortened by 7 bases and J by 8 bases, with 12 bases between the two germline ends. The CDR3 has 11 residues. The germline gives CDR1 SQVTM, CDR2 ANQGSEA. CDR3 nucleotides: TGCAGCGCTAGCAGGGGCGATGAGCAGTTCTTC. Translation: CSASRGDEQFF.

This sequence joins TRBV5-1 and TRBJ2-7; 7 bases map to TRBD2. V gave up 4 bases and J gave up 0 bases; unmatched junction bases: 10. The CDR3 runs to 16 residues. Germline V gene sequence: CDR1 SGHRS, CDR2 YFSETQ. The CDR3 is CASSLLETSSSYEQYF. The CDR3 DNA reads TGCGCCAGCAGCCTGCTAGAGACTAGCAGCTCCTACGAGCAGTACTTC.

There are a few counts of this clonotype. The CDR3 coding sequence is TGTGCCAGCAGTTTATCGTGGCGGGAGGCCTACTACGAGCAGTACTTC. As protein: CASSLSWREAYYEQYF. The chain recombines TRBV27 with TRBJ2-7; TRBD2 aligns across 8 bases. V lost 0 bases and J lost 3; bases outside the gene matches: 7. Germline loops: CDR1 MNHEY, CDR2 SMNVEV (reference sequence). The CDR3 has 16 amino acids.